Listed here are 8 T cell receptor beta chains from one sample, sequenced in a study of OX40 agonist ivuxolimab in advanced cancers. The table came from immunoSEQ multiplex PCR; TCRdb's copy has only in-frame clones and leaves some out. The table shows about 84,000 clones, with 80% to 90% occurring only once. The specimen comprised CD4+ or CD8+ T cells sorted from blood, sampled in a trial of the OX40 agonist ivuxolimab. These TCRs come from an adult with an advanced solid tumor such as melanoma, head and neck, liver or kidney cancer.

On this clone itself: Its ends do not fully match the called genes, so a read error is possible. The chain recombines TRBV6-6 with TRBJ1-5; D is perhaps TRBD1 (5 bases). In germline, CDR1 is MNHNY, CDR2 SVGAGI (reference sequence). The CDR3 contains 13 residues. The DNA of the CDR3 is TGCGTCTCTATGGGGGGTAGCAATCAGCCCCAGCATTTT. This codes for CVSMGGSNQPQHF.

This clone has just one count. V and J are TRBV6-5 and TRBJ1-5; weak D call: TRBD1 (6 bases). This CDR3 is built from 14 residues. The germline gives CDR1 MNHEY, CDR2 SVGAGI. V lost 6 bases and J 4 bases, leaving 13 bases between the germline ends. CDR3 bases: TGTGCCAGCAGGCAGGGAAGGGGGAATCAGCCCCAGCATTTT. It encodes CASRQGRGNQPQHF.

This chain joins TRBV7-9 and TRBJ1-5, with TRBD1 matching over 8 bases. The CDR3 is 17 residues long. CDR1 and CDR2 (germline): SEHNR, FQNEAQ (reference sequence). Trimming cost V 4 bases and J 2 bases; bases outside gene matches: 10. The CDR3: CASSSGQVGSRNQPQHF. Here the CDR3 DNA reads TGTGCCAGCAGCTCGGGACAGGTGGGCAGCCGCAATCAGCCCCAGCATTTT.

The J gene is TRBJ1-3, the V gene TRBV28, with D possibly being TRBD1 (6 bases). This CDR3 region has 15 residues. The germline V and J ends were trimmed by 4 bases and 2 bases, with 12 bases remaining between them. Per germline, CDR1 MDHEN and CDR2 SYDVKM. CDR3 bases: TGTGCCAGCAGTTCTCGGGACATTCCTGGAAACACCATATATTTT. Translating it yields CASSSRDIPGNTIYF.

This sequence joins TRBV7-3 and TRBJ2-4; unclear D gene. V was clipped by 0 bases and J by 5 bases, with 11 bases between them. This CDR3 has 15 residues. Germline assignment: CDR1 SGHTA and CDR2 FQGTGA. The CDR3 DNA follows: TGTGCCAGCAGCTTAACACCCGGGCCCGAAAACATTCAGTACTTC. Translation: CASSLTPGPENIQYF.

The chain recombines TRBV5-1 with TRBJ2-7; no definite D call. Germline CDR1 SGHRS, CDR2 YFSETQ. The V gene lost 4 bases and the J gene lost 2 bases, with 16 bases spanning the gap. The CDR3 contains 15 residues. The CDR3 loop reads CASSPGGLEAYEQYV. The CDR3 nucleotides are TGCGCCAGCAGCCCCGGTGGGCTTGAAGCCTACGAGCAGTACGTC.

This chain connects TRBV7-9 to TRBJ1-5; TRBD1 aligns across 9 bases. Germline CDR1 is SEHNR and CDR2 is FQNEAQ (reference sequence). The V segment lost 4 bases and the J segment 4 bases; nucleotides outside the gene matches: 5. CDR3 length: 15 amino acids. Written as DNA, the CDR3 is TGTGCCAGCAGCTCTCCGGGACAGGGTAATCAGCCCCAGCATTTT. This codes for CASSSPGQGNQPQHF.

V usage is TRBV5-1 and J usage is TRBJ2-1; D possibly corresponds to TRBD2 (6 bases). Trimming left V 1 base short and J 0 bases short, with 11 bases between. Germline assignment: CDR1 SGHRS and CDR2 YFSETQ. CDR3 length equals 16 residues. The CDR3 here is CASSLMGGSSYNEQFF. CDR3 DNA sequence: TGCGCCAGCAGCTTGATGGGGGGTAGCTCCTACAATGAGCAGTTCTTC. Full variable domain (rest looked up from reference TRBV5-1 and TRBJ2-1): KAGVTQTPRYLIKTRGQQVTLSCSPISGHRSVSWYQQTPGQGLQFLFEYFSETQRNKGNFPGRFSGRQFSNSRSEMNVSTLELGDSALYLCASSLMGGSSYNEQFFGPGTRLTVL.